This entry lists 20 T cell receptor beta chains sequenced from one sample in a study of blood T cell repertoires in COVID-19. Clones were sequenced by immunoSEQ multiplex PCR, and TCRdb holds only the in-frame ones, with some missing. Among about 160,000 clones listed, approximately 77% were seen once. Sequencing was performed on PBMCs or T cells enriched from blood (not recorded which). These receptors originate from a man in his 60s who had recovered from COVID-19.

The count of this clone is one. V usage is TRBV9 and J usage is TRBJ1-2; 7 nucleotides agree with TRBD1. Germline CDR1 reads SGDLS; CDR2 reads YYNGEE. The CDR3 runs 14 residues. The trim removed 4 bases at V and 9 bases at J, leaving 12 bases unmatched. The CDR3 loop reads CASSPRTGELSYTF. As DNA, the CDR3 is TGTGCCAGCAGCCCCCGAACAGGGGAGTTGAGCTACACCTTC.

This chain uses TRBV28 with TRBJ1-3; no clear D gene. CDR1 is MDHEN, CDR2 SYDVKM, per germline. The CDR3 is 14 amino acids. V lost 1 base and J lost 4, with 8 bases in between. The CDR3 reads CASSLSTRGNTIYF. The CDR3 DNA reads TGTGCCAGCAGTTTATCAACGAGAGGAAACACCATATATTTT. Full variable domain (outside the CDR3, taken from reference TRBV28 and TRBJ1-3): DVKVTQSSRYLVKRTGEKVFLECVQDMDHENMFWYRQDPGLGLRLIYFSYDVKMKEKGDIPEGYSVSREKKERFSLILESASTNQTSMYLCASSLSTRGNTIYFGEGSWLTVV.

This clone was detected only a few times. The chain has TRBV7-2 and TRBJ2-1; 12 nucleotides line up with TRBD2. Germline V gene sequence: CDR1 SGHTA, CDR2 FQGNSA. The CDR3 is 17 amino acids. Unmatched junction bases numbered 9, after V lost 2 bases and J lost 7 bases. The CDR3 nucleotides are TGTGCCAGCAGCTTATTGACTAGCGGGGGACTCAGGAATGAGCAGTTCTTC. Residues: CASSLLTSGGLRNEQFF.

The CDR3 sequence is CASSPRLGEGVNEQFF. The CDR3 DNA follows: TGTGCCAGCAGCCCCCGTCTGGGAGAGGGGGTTAATGAGCAGTTCTTC. V is TRBV9 and J is TRBJ2-1, with D perhaps TRBD1 (6 bases). V shed 4 bases and J shed 7 bases, with 21 bases lying between them. This CDR3 spans 16 amino acids. The germline V gene has CDR1 SGDLS and CDR2 YYNGEE.

The chain carries TRBV27 and TRBJ2-1; 8 bases match TRBD1. The ends lost 3 bases at V and 6 bases at J; junction bases unmatched: 19. This CDR3 region has 19 residues. CDR1 is MNHEY and CDR2 is SMNVEV in the germline V gene (reference sequence). CDR3 in amino acids: CASSFFIAPGQGGSNEQFF. CDR3 bases: TGTGCCAGCAGTTTTTTTATAGCCCCTGGACAGGGTGGGTCCAATGAGCAGTTCTTC.

The V call is TRBV30, the J call TRBJ2-5; TRBD2 aligns across 13 bases. The CDR3 is made up of 16 amino acids. V gave up 3 bases and J gave up 1 base; unmatched junction bases: 5. In germline, CDR1 is GTSNPN, CDR2 SVGIG (reference sequence). CDR3 loop: CAWSGGLAGIQETQYF. The CDR3 coding sequence is TGTGCCTGGAGCGGGGGACTAGCGGGGATCCAAGAGACCCAGTACTTC.

This clone occurred many times. The V gene is TRBV5-8, the J gene TRBJ1-1; D remains unclear. Germline V CDR1 and CDR2: SGHTS, YDEGEE. Trimming took 0 bases from V and 0 from J, leaving 12 bases between them. This CDR3 is 16 amino acids long. CDR3 bases: TGTGCCAGCAGCTTGGGGGCCAGGCCTGTGAACACTGAAGCTTTCTTT. This encodes CASSLGARPVNTEAFF.

The V gene is TRBV27, the J gene TRBJ1-1; D call uncertain. The germline V gene has CDR1 MNHEY and CDR2 SMNVEV (reference sequence). The CDR3 runs to 16 residues. V lost 5 bases and J 0 bases, leaving 16 bases between the germline ends. The CDR3 sequence is CASSPPPTSMNTEAFF. DNA for the CDR3: TGTGCCAGCAGTCCCCCTCCGACAAGCATGAACACTGAAGCTTTCTTT.

The chain employs TRBV6-4 and TRBJ2-1, with D perhaps TRBD2 (5 bases). V was shortened by 1 base and J by 9 bases, with 13 bases between the two germline ends. CDR3 length equals 14 residues. Germline V CDR1 and CDR2: MRHNA, SNTAGT. The CDR3 sequence is CASSDLGGWGEQFF. CDR3 DNA sequence: TGTGCCAGCAGTGACTTAGGAGGTTGGGGTGAGCAGTTCTTC.

J is TRBJ2-2 and V is TRBV11-3, with TRBD1 identical over 7 bases. The CDR3 runs to 12 residues. CDR1 is SGHNT and CDR2 is YENEEA in the germline V gene. Trimming took 5 bases from V and 11 from J; bases not matched to a gene: 5. This CDR3 reads CASSHDRDELFF. CDR3 nucleotides: TGTGCCAGCAGCCACGACAGGGACGAGCTGTTTTTT.

This sequence joins TRBV29-1 and TRBJ2-3; D gene uncertain. Trimming pared 3 bases from V and 4 bases from J, leaving 5 bases between. The CDR3 has 11 amino acids. CDR1 SQVTM and CDR2 ANQGSEA come from the germline V gene. The CDR3 coding sequence is TGCAGCGTTGAGGAGTCAGATACGCAGTATTTT. Encoded protein: CSVEESDTQYF.

V is TRBV11-1 and J is TRBJ2-3; D is possibly TRBD2 (5 bases). The CDR3 runs 16 residues. V gave up 4 bases and J gave up 2 bases, with 16 bases separating them. Germline V gene sequence: CDR1 SGHAT, CDR2 FQDESV (reference sequence). The DNA for the CDR3 is TGTGCCAGCAGCTCCTGGCCGGGCCGGGACACAGATACGCAGTATTTT. Amino acid sequence: CASSSWPGRDTDTQYF.

CDR3 protein: CASSSPGLATRGGELFF. The CDR3 bases are TGTGCCAGCAGTTCACCGGGACTAGCGACTCGGGGCGGGGAGCTGTTTTTT. The chain links TRBV28 to TRBJ2-2; 10 nucleotides match TRBD2. With 4 bases clipped from V and 7 bases from J, the junction kept 12 bases outside the gene matches. Per the germline V gene, CDR1 is MDHEN and CDR2 is SYDVKM. This CDR3 contains 17 residues. The variable domain in full, with the rest retrieved from reference TRBV28 and TRBJ2-2, is DVKVTQSSRYLVKRTGEKVFLECVQDMDHENMFWYRQDPGLGLRLIYFSYDVKMKEKGDIPEGYSVSREKKERFSLILESASTNQTSMYLCASSSPGLATRGGELFFGEGSRLTVL.

The rearrangement links TRBV7-3 to TRBJ1-3, with D possibly TRBD1 on 5 matching bases. Germline CDR1 and CDR2: SGHTA and FQGTGA. Between the trimmed V and J ends, which lost 3 bases and 3 bases, there was a span of 12 bases. The CDR3 consists of 15 residues. This chain's CDR3 is CASSFRQTDGNTIYF. The CDR3 DNA reads TGTGCCAGCAGCTTTCGACAGACGGATGGAAACACCATATATTTT.

In this sample, this clone turned up a few times. The chain carries TRBV9 and TRBJ2-1; a weak D match, TRBD2 (5 bases). This CDR3 is 15 amino acids long. Trimming took 0 bases from V and 6 from J, leaving 13 bases between them. The V gene's germline CDR1 is SGDLS and CDR2 YYNGEE. CDR3 loop: CASSVESGRINEQFF. Written as DNA, the CDR3 is TGTGCCAGCAGCGTAGAAAGTGGGAGAATCAATGAGCAGTTCTTC.

This chain links TRBV24-1 with TRBJ2-7; 7 bases align to TRBD1. Trimming cost V 8 bases and J 5 bases; bases outside gene matches: 11. CDR3 length: 14 residues. Germline-derived CDR1 and CDR2 are KGHDR and SFDVKD. In nucleotides, the CDR3 is TGTGCCACCATACAAACAGGGGTCGCAGACGAGCAGTACTTC. Protein product: CATIQTGVADEQYF.

The chain employs TRBV5-8 and TRBJ2-5; 7 nucleotides line up with TRBD1. Germline trimming cut 4 bases from V and 1 base from J; bases unmatched to any gene: 13. The CDR3 consists of 17 residues. Germline V gene data show CDR1 as SGHTS and CDR2 as YDEGEE. The CDR3 nucleotides read TGTGCCAGCAGCCGGCTGGACCCGGGACAGTTCCAAGAGACCCAGTACTTC. Amino acids: CASSRLDPGQFQETQYF.

V gene TRBV28 combines with J gene TRBJ1-5; no clear D. Germline loops: CDR1 MDHEN, CDR2 SYDVKM. The V gene lost 3 bases and the J gene lost 6 bases, with 6 bases spanning the gap. The CDR3 is 12 residues long. The CDR3 nucleotides are TGTGCCAGCAGTTTTTTCGGTCAGCCCCAGCATTTT. It yields the protein CASSFFGQPQHF.

V and J are TRBV10-3 and TRBJ2-7; D possibly corresponds to TRBD2 (6 bases). The germline V gene has CDR1 ENHRY and CDR2 SYGVKD. The CDR3 covers 15 residues. V was trimmed by 3 bases and J by 1 base, leaving 13 bases between them. The CDR3 region is CAISDPGTSSYEQYF. The CDR3 nucleotides read TGTGCCATCAGTGACCCCGGGACTTCTTCCTACGAGCAGTACTTC.

This chain connects TRBV6-6 to TRBJ1-1; 7 bases match TRBD1. This CDR3 region has 16 residues. Germline values: CDR1 MNHNY, CDR2 SVGAGI (reference sequence). J was trimmed by 2 bases and V by 0 bases; bases with no gene match: 6. The CDR3 nucleotides read TGTGCCAGCAGTTACTCAATGGACAGGCCAAACACTGAAGCTTTCTTT. Encoded protein: CASSYSMDRPNTEAFF.